This TCR beta chain comes out of a study of T cell responses to AZD1222 COVID-19 vaccine. The CDR3 consists of 15 residues. V was pared by 3 bases and J by 7 bases, with 16 bases between. Germline V gene lookup returns CDR1 LNHNV and CDR2 YYDKDF (reference sequence). Sequenced by immunoSEQ multiplex PCR; TCRdb stores in-frame clones only, minus some. The sample shows 150,000 to 200,000 clones, about 90% of them seen only once. Sample: peripheral blood, taken 28 days after the second AZD1222 dose. This chain connects TRBV15 to TRBJ2-4; TRBD1 or TRBD2 may be the D gene (5 bases each). The receptor's source is an adult who received the AZD1222 COVID-19 vaccine. CDR3 coding DNA: TGTGCCACCAGCAGGGGACGGGCGATGGGGAACATTCAGTACTTC. Translating gives CATSRGRAMGNIQYF. Filled out from reference TRBV15 and TRBJ2-4, the complete variable domain reads DAMVIQNPRYQVTQFGKPVTLSCSQTLNHNVMYWYQQKSSQAPKLLFHYYDKDFNNEADTPDNFQSRRPNTSFCFLDIRSPGLGDTAMYLCATSRGRAMGNIQYFGAGTRLSVL.